A single sample gave rise to the 25 T cell receptor beta chains below, sequenced in a study of regulatory T cells in long-lasting Graves disease (dated by TCRdb to the early 2020s). Library preparation employed multiplex PCR. The instrument given in TCRdb is Illumina HiSeq 4000. TCR beta libraries were built with iRepertoire HTBI primers and Arm-PCR amplification of CDR3 regions. TCRdb handled the public reads itself, with Q25 trimming in fastp and clone calling in MiXCR, and kept productive beta chains. Rows with a matching CDR3 protein are joined into one entry that keeps the most common DNA and genes. The sample records 350,000 to 400,000 distinct CDR3 sequences, 15% of which are singletons. The ten biggest clones cover about a fifth of the sample. Interpreted using the paper, the time point label stands for: newly diagnosed GD, antithyroid drugs for less than 3 months. For both TCR sequencing and RNA sequencing, RNA was extracted from PBMCs in TRIzol.

The sample here was peripheral blood mononuclear cells (PBMCs), taken at new diagnosis, from a patient treated with antithyroid drugs. These receptors originate from a female donor with Graves disease.

At least ten counts were recorded for this clonotype. This rearrangement joins TRBV29-1 to TRBJ1-1; TRBD1 agrees at 10 bases. Germline-derived CDR1 and CDR2 are SQVTM and ANQGSEA. CDR3 length equals 14 residues. After removal of 7 bases from V and 1 base from J, the junction contained 6 bases not matched to a gene. CDR3 loop: CSATGQGKNTEAFF. The CDR3 bases are TGCAGCGCTACGGGACAGGGGAAGAACACTGAAGCTTTCTTT.

In its sample, this clonotype was seen a few times. The chain joins TRBV9 to TRBJ2-3; 9 nucleotides align to TRBD1. From germline, CDR1 is SGDLS and CDR2 YYNGEE. The J segment lost 5 bases and the V segment lost 5 bases, leaving 6 bases of the junction unmatched. The length of the CDR3 is 14 residues. The CDR3 coding sequence is TGTGCCAGCAGGCCAACAGGGGGCGGAGATACGCAGTATTTT. It translates to CASRPTGGGDTQYF.

The table lists this clonotype with a few counts. The chain's CDR3 is CASSVGVTTGELFF. CDR3 DNA: TGTGCCAGCAGCGTGGGGGTTACCACCGGGGAGCTGTTTTTT. The chain is built from TRBV9 and TRBJ2-2; D tentatively fits TRBD1 or TRBD2 (5 bases each). Germline-derived CDR1 and CDR2 are SGDLS and YYNGEE. Trimming stripped 2 bases from V and 4 bases from J, with 9 bases between. The CDR3 runs 14 residues. The full variable domain, with the rest looked up from reference TRBV9 and TRBJ2-2, is DSGVTQTPKHLITATGQRVTLRCSPRSGDLSVYWYQQSLDQGLQFLIQYYNGEERAKGNILERFSAQQFPDLHSELNLSSLELGDSALYFCASSVGVTTGELFFGEGSRLTVL.

This clonotype was observed a few times. This chain links TRBV6-2 or TRBV6-3 with TRBJ2-3, with TRBD1 identical over 7 bases. The CDR3 contains 15 residues. V lost 6 bases and J lost 8; bases outside the gene matches: 14. Germline V gene lookup returns CDR1 MNHEY and CDR2 SVGEGT. The CDR3 reads CASRSGTATMCTQYF. CDR3 nucleotide sequence: TGTGCCAGCAGGTCCGGGACAGCCACGATGTGTACGCAGTATTTT.

The gene calls are TRBV18 and TRBJ1-2, with D uncertain. The ends were cut back, 6 bases at V and 2 bases at J, with 16 bases in the middle. The CDR3 consists of 15 residues. Germline V gives CDR1 KGHSH, CDR2 LQKENI. The CDR3 nucleotides read TGTGCCAGCTCCCCCGATGTTTTGGGCAACTATGGCTACACCTTC. Protein product: CASSPDVLGNYGYTF.

The gene calls are TRBV6-1 and TRBJ1-4, with 9 bases matching TRBD1. Germline loops: CDR1 MNHNS, CDR2 SASEGT. This CDR3 contains 15 residues. V lost 6 bases, J lost 3 bases, and 5 bases stayed unmatched. CDR3 sequence reads: CASRRDRGANEKLFF. DNA for the CDR3: TGTGCCAGCAGGAGAGACAGGGGGGCTAATGAAAAACTGTTTTTT.

This clonotype showed up many times. The chain combines TRBV7-9 with TRBJ2-2; 9 bases match TRBD1. The CDR3 contains 16 residues. After removal of 5 bases from V and 5 bases from J, the junction contained 9 bases not matched to a gene. Germline V gives CDR1 SEHNR, CDR2 FQNEAQ (reference sequence). CDR3 sequence: CASSPMRTGETGELFF. In DNA, the CDR3 is TGTGCCAGCAGCCCTATGAGGACAGGGGAAACCGGGGAGCTGTTTTTT.

This clonotype has a count of ten or more. The chain couples TRBV7-2 to TRBJ1-1, with D possibly matching TRBD1 (6 bases). V gave up 2 bases and J gave up 7 bases, with 14 bases separating them. Germline V gives CDR1 SGHTA, CDR2 FQGNSA. The CDR3 has 14 amino acids. CDR3 DNA sequence: TGTGCCAGCAGCTTATCGGGGGCCACAGTTGAAGCTTTCTTT. It translates to CASSLSGATVEAFF.

This clonotype came up a few times. A much larger clonotype is one base distant, so this may be a read error. The chain carries TRBV11-2 and TRBJ2-1; TRBD2 aligns across 7 bases. CDR3 length: 16 amino acids. The germline gives CDR1 SGHAT, CDR2 FQNNGV. The CDR3: CANSLELEAGRSEQFF. In nucleotides, the CDR3 is TGTGCCAACAGCTTAGAATTGGAAGCGGGAAGGAGTGAGCAGTTCTTC.

V gene TRBV5-4 combines with J gene TRBJ1-4; TRBD1 matches at 7 bases. The length of the CDR3 is 15 residues. V lost 3 bases to trimming and J lost 8 bases; unmatched junction nucleotides: 10. Germline lookup yields CDR1 SGHNT and CDR2 YYREEE (reference sequence). The CDR3 nucleotides are TGTGCCAGCAGCTCGCCGACAGGGAAGGGGGAAAAACTGTTTTTT. It translates to CASSSPTGKGEKLFF.

Concerning this clonotype: A far larger clone differs by one base, so this is likely a read error. This chain links TRBV7-2 with TRBJ1-1, with D possibly matching TRBD1 (5 bases). The CDR3 consists of 19 residues. CDR1 and CDR2 from the germline V gene are SGHTA and FQGNSA. Here the CDR3 reads CASSLVVLGTREENTEALF. The CDR3 nucleotides are TGTGCCAGCAGTTTAGTGGTCTTGGGGACCCGCGAAGAGAACACTGAAGCTCTCTTT.

This clonotype was recorded at least ten times. The CDR3 region has the DNA TGTGCCAGCAGTATGGACAGGGGATACGAGCAGTACTTC. Its translation: CASSMDRGYEQYF. The chain joins TRBV27 to TRBJ2-7; 9 bases are shared with TRBD1. The trim removed 5 bases at V and 4 bases at J, leaving 3 bases unmatched. This CDR3 contains 13 residues. Germline values: CDR1 MNHEY, CDR2 SMNVEV (reference sequence).

This clonotype was seen many times. The CDR3 nucleotides are TGTGCCATCAGTGCAACTGGGGATGCTAACTATGGCTACACCTTC. This translates into CAISATGDANYGYTF. The chain joins TRBV10-3 to TRBJ1-2; D not resolved. There are 15 residues in the CDR3. The germline V gene encodes CDR1 ENHRY and CDR2 SYGVKD. V lost 4 bases to trimming and J lost 0 bases, with 12 bases between them.

The table lists this clonotype with many counts. The rearrangement links TRBV20-1 to TRBJ1-5; a possible D gene is TRBD1 (5 bases). The V end was cut by 3 bases, the J end by 4 bases, with 10 bases between. The CDR3 runs 13 residues. Germline CDR1 is DFQATT and CDR2 is SNEGSKA (reference sequence). The CDR3: CSASGGRNQPQHF. The CDR3 nucleotides are TGCAGTGCTAGTGGGGGTAGGAATCAGCCCCAGCATTTT.

This clonotype was counted many times. V usage is TRBV2 and J usage is TRBJ1-1, with D uncertain. Germline loops: CDR1 SNHLY, CDR2 FYNNEI. V lost 0 bases and J 0 bases, leaving 8 bases between the germline ends. The CDR3 is 15 residues long. The CDR3, as DNA: TGTGCCAGCAGTGAAGCTCCGTGGGTGAACACTGAAGCTTTCTTT. Its translation is CASSEAPWVNTEAFF.

The chain recombines TRBV7-2 with TRBJ2-3; 9 bases line up with TRBD1. J lost 6 bases, V lost 11 bases, and 18 bases had no gene match. Germline values: CDR1 SGHTA, CDR2 FQGNSA. The CDR3 runs 16 residues. DNA for the CDR3: TGTGCCTGCTCTGGGGACGGGACAGGGCGCCGGGATACGCAGTATTTT. This sequence encodes CACSGDGTGRRDTQYF.

This clonotype appeared many times. The chain joins TRBV6-9 to TRBJ1-1; D call uncertain. Germline V CDR1 and CDR2: MNHGY, SVAAGI. The germline V and J ends were trimmed by 3 bases and 6 bases, with 20 bases remaining between them. There are 16 residues in the CDR3. The DNA for the CDR3 is TGTGCCAGCAGTTACTCCGAAGGCAGTTTTATTGCTGAAGCTTTCTTT. Its protein is CASSYSEGSFIAEAFF.

This clonotype was picked up many times. The chain recombines TRBV2 with TRBJ1-1; unclear D gene. Trimming stripped 7 bases from V and 4 bases from J, with 16 bases between. The CDR3 sequence is 14 residues long. Germline loops: CDR1 SNHLY, CDR2 FYNNEI. DNA of the CDR3: TGTGCCAGCACCGAAGCCGGCTCGAGCACTGAAGCTTTCTTT. Translation: CASTEAGSSTEAFF.

The table lists this clonotype with many counts. J is TRBJ1-2 and V is TRBV7-9, with 10 bases that match TRBD1. Trimming removed 4 bases from V and 4 bases from J; junction bases left unmatched: 6. The CDR3 spans 15 residues. From germline, CDR1 is SEHNR and CDR2 FQNEAQ (reference sequence). CDR3 sequence reads: CASSWGTGESYGYTF. Here the CDR3 DNA reads TGTGCCAGCAGCTGGGGGACAGGGGAATCCTATGGCTACACCTTC.

The chain links TRBV10-1 to TRBJ1-2, with 7 bases fitting TRBD1. Germline CDR1 is WNHNN and CDR2 is SYGVQD (reference sequence). This CDR3 is 15 amino acids long. The V segment lost 4 bases and the J segment 1 base; nucleotides outside the gene matches: 6. DNA for the CDR3: TGCGCCAGCAGTGCCTACAGGGGCGATAACTATGGCTACACCTTC. Amino acids: CASSAYRGDNYGYTF.

This clonotype has a count of ten or more. The rearrangement links TRBV6-5 to TRBJ1-1; D not resolved. Between the trimmed V and J ends, which lost 4 bases and 0 bases, there was a span of 15 bases. CDR1 and CDR2 from the germline V gene are MNHEY and SVGAGI. This CDR3 comprises 16 residues. CDR3 sequence (DNA): TGTGCCAGCAGTTCAGTGGCAGACCGTATGAACACTGAAGCTTTCTTT. It encodes CASSSVADRMNTEAFF.

This clonotype was detected many times. V usage is TRBV4-3 and J usage is TRBJ2-7, with 7 nucleotides matching TRBD2. The CDR3 is 16 residues long. Per the germline V gene, CDR1 is LGHNA and CDR2 is YSLEER. With V trimmed by 6 bases and J by 0 bases, 11 bases remained unmatched. The CDR3 is CASRFPSGVLSYEQYF. The DNA of the CDR3 is TGCGCCAGCAGGTTCCCCAGCGGGGTTCTCTCCTACGAGCAGTACTTC.

This clonotype occurred a few times. The rearrangement joins TRBV27 to TRBJ1-5, with 9 nucleotides matching TRBD1. V dropped 11 bases and J dropped 0; count of bases not matched to a gene: 8. Germline loops: CDR1 MNHEY, CDR2 SMNVEV (reference sequence). CDR3 length: 15 amino acids. CDR3 sequence: CAVTGGFDSNQPQHF. CDR3 sequence (DNA): TGTGCCGTTACAGGGGGCTTTGATAGCAATCAGCCCCAGCATTTT.

This clonotype was counted many times. The chain carries TRBV2 and TRBJ1-4, with D hard to call. V was clipped by 7 bases and J by 5 bases, with 8 bases between them. Germline-derived CDR1 and CDR2 are SNHLY and FYNNEI. The CDR3 has 12 residues. The CDR3 DNA sequence: TGTGCCAGCACATCGGGGAATGAAAAACTGTTTTTT. Its translation is CASTSGNEKLFF.

V gene TRBV7-3 combines with J gene TRBJ2-7, with no clear D. Trimming cost V 7 bases and J 6 bases, with 7 bases left between them. The germline V gene encodes CDR1 SGHTA and CDR2 FQGTGA. The CDR3 is 10 amino acids. CDR3 sequence reads: CASTGPEQYF. Written as DNA, the CDR3 is TGTGCCAGCACCGGACCCGAGCAGTACTTC.